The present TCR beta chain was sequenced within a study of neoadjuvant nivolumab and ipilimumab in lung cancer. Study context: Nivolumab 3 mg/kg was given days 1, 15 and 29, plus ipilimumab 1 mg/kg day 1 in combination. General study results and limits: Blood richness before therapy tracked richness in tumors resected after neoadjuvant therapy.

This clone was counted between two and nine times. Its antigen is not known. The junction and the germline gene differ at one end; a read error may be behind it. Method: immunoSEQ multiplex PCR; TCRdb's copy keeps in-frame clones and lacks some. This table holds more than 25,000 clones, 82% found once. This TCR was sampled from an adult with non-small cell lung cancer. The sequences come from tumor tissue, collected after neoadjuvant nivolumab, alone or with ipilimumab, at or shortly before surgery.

The CDR3 region is CASSSSLAGGFYDEQFF. The CDR3 DNA sequence: TGTGCCAGCAGCTCTTCACTAGCGGGAGGTTTCTACGATGAGCAGTTCTTC. The rearrangement uses TRBV14 and TRBJ2-1, with 12 bases identical to TRBD2. This CDR3 contains 17 residues. Germline V gene sequence: CDR1 SGHDN, CDR2 FVKESK.